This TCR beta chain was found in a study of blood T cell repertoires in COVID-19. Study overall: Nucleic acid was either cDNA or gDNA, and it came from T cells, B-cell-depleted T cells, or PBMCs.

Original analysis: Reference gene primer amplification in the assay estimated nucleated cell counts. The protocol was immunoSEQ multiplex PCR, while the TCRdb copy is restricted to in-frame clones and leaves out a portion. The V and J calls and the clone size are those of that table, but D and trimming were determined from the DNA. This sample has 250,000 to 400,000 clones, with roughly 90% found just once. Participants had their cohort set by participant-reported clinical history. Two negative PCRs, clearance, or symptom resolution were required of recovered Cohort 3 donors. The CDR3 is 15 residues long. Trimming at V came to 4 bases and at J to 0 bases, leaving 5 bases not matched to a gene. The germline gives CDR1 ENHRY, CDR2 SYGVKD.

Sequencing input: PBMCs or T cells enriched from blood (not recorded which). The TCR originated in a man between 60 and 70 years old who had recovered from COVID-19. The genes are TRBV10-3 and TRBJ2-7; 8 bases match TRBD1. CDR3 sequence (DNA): TGTGCCATCAGTGGGGGACAGGCAAACTCCTACGAGCAGTACTTC. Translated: CAISGGQANSYEQYF.